Shown below are 18 T cell receptor beta chains from a single sample sequenced in a study of T-cell reconstitution after alpha-beta-depleted transplantation in children. Using unique molecular identifiers, the investigators prepared the TCRbeta library. MiXCR, run by TCRdb on the PCR reads, gives a single entry per CDR3 protein. The sample gives fewer than 700,000 distinct CDR3 sequences, about 21% of which show up once; 14% is in the top ten. The source material was PBMCs, mostly from graft donor cells, sampled 360 days after TCRalphabeta/CD19-depleted stem cell transplant. All receptors derive from a boy in the first two years of life who had a stem cell transplant for acute myeloid leukemia, so the T cells may come from the graft donor.

This clonotype was detected many times. The V and J genes are TRBV4-3 and TRBJ1-1, with TRBD1 as a possible D gene (5 bases). The CDR3 has 16 residues. V lost 0 bases, J lost 5 bases, and 16 bases lay in between. Per germline, CDR1 LGHNA and CDR2 YSLEER. In DNA form, the CDR3 reads TGCGCCAGCAGCCAAGATCTGTGGGGGAGGAAAACTGAAGCTTTCTTT. It encodes CASSQDLWGRKTEAFF.

The chain joins TRBV7-9 to TRBJ1-5; D remains unclear. In germline, CDR1 is SEHNR, CDR2 FQNEAQ (reference sequence). The CDR3 is made up of 12 amino acids. V gave up 0 bases and J gave up 8 bases, with 5 bases separating them. CDR3 sequence reads: CASSLAGKPQHF. The CDR3 DNA is TGTGCCAGCAGCTTAGCGGGGAAGCCCCAGCATTTT.

The chain links TRBV20-1 to TRBJ2-7; D is undetermined. V lost 1 base and J 6 bases, leaving 10 bases between the germline ends. The germline CDR1 and CDR2 sequences are DFQATT and SNEGSKA (reference sequence). The CDR3 has 12 residues. CDR3 region: CSARGQLTEQYF. DNA for the CDR3: TGCAGTGCTAGAGGCCAACTAACCGAGCAGTACTTC.

The chain uses TRBV6-5 and TRBJ1-1; D unresolved. Trimming removed 0 bases from V and 5 bases from J, with 13 bases in between. The CDR3 runs to 15 residues. The germline V gene encodes CDR1 MNHEY and CDR2 SVGAGI. CDR3 nucleotide sequence: TGTGCCAGCAGTTACTCAGGGAACCACCGGACTGAAGCTTTCTTT. It yields the protein CASSYSGNHRTEAFF.

The chain links TRBV7-8 to TRBJ2-7, with D possibly being TRBD1 (6 bases). The CDR3 is 16 amino acids. Deletions cut 5 bases from V and 0 bases from J, with 17 bases between. Germline V lookup: CDR1 SGHVS, CDR2 FQNEAQ. CDR3 protein: CASSPWTAESSYEQYF. For the CDR3, the DNA is TGTGCCAGCAGCCCCTGGACAGCCGAAAGCTCCTACGAGCAGTACTTC.

The chain combines TRBV12-3 or TRBV12-4 with TRBJ2-6, with 8 bases aligning to TRBD1. The ends lost 3 bases at V and 2 bases at J; junction bases unmatched: 6. This CDR3 has 17 residues. CDR3 nucleotides: TGTGCCAGCAGTTTTTCCGACAGGGGAACTGGGGCCAACGTCCTGACTTTC. Residues: CASSFSDRGTGANVLTF.

This clonotype was recorded a few times. The V call is TRBV6-1, the J call TRBJ1-2; D perhaps matches TRBD1 (6 bases). The CDR3 loop spans 13 amino acids. CDR1 is MNHNS, CDR2 SASEGT, per germline. Trimming stripped 6 bases from V and 4 bases from J, with 12 bases between. In DNA form, the CDR3 reads TGTGCCAGCAGCTCAACAGGGCCCTATGGCTACACCTTC. Protein sequence: CASSSTGPYGYTF.

The chain recombines TRBV14 with TRBJ2-5; the D is unclear. V was shortened by 4 bases and J by 1 base, with 16 bases between the two germline ends. In germline, CDR1 is SGHDN, CDR2 FVKESK. The CDR3 length is 16 residues. In DNA, the CDR3 is TGTGCCAGCAGCCTCATCCATATCGGGCTCCAAGAGACCCAGTACTTC. This translates into CASSLIHIGLQETQYF.

This sequence joins TRBV7-3 and TRBJ2-1, with 11 bases aligning to TRBD2. V was clipped by 0 bases and J by 6 bases; unmatched bases: 1. The CDR3 has 15 residues. The V gene's germline CDR1 is SGHTA and CDR2 FQGTGA. Here the CDR3 reads CASSLTLAGANEQFF. CDR3 nucleotides: TGTGCCAGCAGCTTAACACTAGCGGGGGCCAATGAGCAGTTCTTC.

As DNA, the CDR3 is TGTGCCAGCAGCCCCGCCCGCGGGGGTTTCAGCAATGAGCAGTTCTTC. It specifies CASSPARGGFSNEQFF. The chain joins TRBV7-2 to TRBJ2-1; 7 nucleotides align to TRBD2. J was trimmed by 6 bases and V by 5 bases; bases with no gene match: 13. The CDR3 runs 16 residues. Per the germline V gene, CDR1 is SGHTA and CDR2 is FQGNSA.

This clonotype has a handful of counts. This sequence joins TRBV6-5 and TRBJ1-1; D is ambiguous. V gave up 0 bases and J gave up 7 bases, with 6 bases separating them. Per germline, CDR1 MNHEY and CDR2 SVGAGI. This CDR3 contains 12 residues. CDR3 sequence reads: CASSYSQGEAFF. The CDR3 DNA reads TGTGCCAGCAGTTACTCCCAAGGTGAAGCTTTCTTT.

This clonotype was observed a few times. The chain combines TRBV6-5 with TRBJ2-7, with 16 bases lining up with TRBD2. The CDR3 totals 18 residues. V gave up 0 bases and J gave up 8 bases; unmatched junction bases: 10. Per germline, CDR1 MNHEY and CDR2 SVGAGI. Here the CDR3 DNA reads TGTGCCAGCAGTTACTCAGGCCCGGGACTAGCGGGGGGGCATAAGCAGTACTTC. It is translated as CASSYSGPGLAGGHKQYF.

This rearrangement joins TRBV6-5 to TRBJ1-4, with D possibly matching TRBD1 (6 bases). Germline V gene sequence: CDR1 MNHEY, CDR2 SVGAGI. The CDR3 is 11 residues long. Between the trimmed V and J ends, which lost 1 base and 15 bases, there was a span of 9 bases. The CDR3 DNA sequence: TGTGCCAGCAGTTACTTAGGACAGATGTTTTTT. It encodes CASSYLGQMFF.

This clonotype was picked up many times. The chain is built from TRBV9 and TRBJ2-6; D gene ambiguous. V lost 4 bases and J lost 0, with 17 bases in between. CDR3 length equals 18 residues. Germline CDR1 and CDR2: SGDLS and YYNGEE. CDR3 loop: CASSTSFSSLSGANVLTF. The DNA for the CDR3 is TGTGCCAGCAGCACTTCTTTTAGTTCTCTCTCTGGGGCCAACGTCCTGACTTTC. The variable domain in full, completed from reference TRBV9 and TRBJ2-6, reads DSGVTQTPKHLITATGQRVTLRCSPRSGDLSVYWYQQSLDQGLQFLIQYYNGEERAKGNILERFSAQQFPDLHSELNLSSLELGDSALYFCASSTSFSSLSGANVLTFGAGSRLTVL.

The table lists this clonotype with many counts. The chain carries TRBV20-1 and TRBJ2-3; 10 nucleotides align to TRBD2. Germline V gene sequence: CDR1 DFQATT, CDR2 SNEGSKA (reference sequence). CDR3 length: 18 residues. J gave up 3 bases and V 2 bases, and 14 bases lay outside the gene matches. The CDR3 DNA is TGCAGTGCTAGACCCCTACCCGTTACTAGCGGGGAGACAGATACGCAGTATTTT. Residues: CSARPLPVTSGETDTQYF.

This clonotype was counted only a few times. The chain carries TRBV12-3 or TRBV12-4 and TRBJ2-7, with D maybe TRBD2 (7 bases). V gave up 4 bases and J gave up 3 bases, with 16 bases separating them. CDR3 length equals 15 residues. CDR3 region: CASSWGRGGYYEQYF. DNA of the CDR3: TGTGCCAGCAGTTGGGGGCGCGGGGGATACTACGAGCAGTACTTC.

A few counts support this clonotype. The chain uses TRBV7-2 and TRBJ1-5; 7 bases fit TRBD1. V shed 5 bases and J 5 bases; nucleotides not matched to a gene: 6. This CDR3 has 14 residues. Germline values: CDR1 SGHTA, CDR2 FQGNSA. The CDR3 DNA sequence: TGTGCCAGCAGCCTCTACAGGGGAGATCAGCCCCAGCATTTT. Translation: CASSLYRGDQPQHF. Variable domain in full (rest from reference TRBV7-2 and TRBJ1-5): GAGVSQSPSNKVTEKGKDVELRCDPISGHTALYWYRQSLGQGLEFLIYFQGNSAPDKSGLPSDRFSAERTGGSVSTLTIQRTQQEDSAVYLCASSLYRGDQPQHFGDGTRLSIL.

This clonotype was found a few times. The CDR3 loop is CSVEGIFEQGSGANVLTF. The CDR3 DNA is TGCAGCGTTGAAGGGATTTTTGAACAGGGCTCTGGGGCCAACGTCCTGACTTTC. This chain joins TRBV29-1 and TRBJ2-6, with a tentative D call TRBD1 (6 bases). This CDR3 is 18 amino acids long. The ends were cut back, 1 base at V and 0 bases at J, with 16 bases in the middle. CDR1 is SQVTM and CDR2 is ANQGSEA in the germline V gene.